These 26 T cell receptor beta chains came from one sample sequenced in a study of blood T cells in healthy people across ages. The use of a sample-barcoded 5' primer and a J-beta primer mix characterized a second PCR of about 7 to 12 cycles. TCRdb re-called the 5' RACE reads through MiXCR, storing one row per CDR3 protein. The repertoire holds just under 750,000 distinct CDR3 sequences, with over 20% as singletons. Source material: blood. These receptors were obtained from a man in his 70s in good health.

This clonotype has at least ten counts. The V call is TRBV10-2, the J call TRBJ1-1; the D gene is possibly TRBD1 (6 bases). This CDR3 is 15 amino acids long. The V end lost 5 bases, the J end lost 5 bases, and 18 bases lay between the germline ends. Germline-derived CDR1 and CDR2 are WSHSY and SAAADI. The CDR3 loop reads CASSSQGIFWTEAFF. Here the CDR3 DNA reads TGCGCCAGCAGTTCACAGGGAATCTTTTGGACTGAAGCTTTCTTT.

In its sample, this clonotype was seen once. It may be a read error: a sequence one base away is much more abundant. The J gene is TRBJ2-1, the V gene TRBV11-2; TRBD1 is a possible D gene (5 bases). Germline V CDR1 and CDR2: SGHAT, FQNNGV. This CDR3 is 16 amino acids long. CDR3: CDSSTRQKLDNNEQFF. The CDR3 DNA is TGTGACAGCAGCACAAGACAGAAACTTGACAACAATGAGCAGTTCTTC. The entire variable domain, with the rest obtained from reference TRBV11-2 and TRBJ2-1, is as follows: EAGVAQSPRYKIIEKRQSVAFWCNPISGHATLYWYQQILGQGPKLLIQFQNNGVVDDSQLPKDRFSAERLKGVDSTLKIQPAKLEDSAVYLCDSSTRQKLDNNEQFFGPGTRLTVL.

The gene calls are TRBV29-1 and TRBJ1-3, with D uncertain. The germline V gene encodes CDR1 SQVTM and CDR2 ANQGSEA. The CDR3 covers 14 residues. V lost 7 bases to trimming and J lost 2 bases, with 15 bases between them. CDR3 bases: TGCAGCGCAACTGAGGGTTCTGCTGGAAACACCATATATTTT. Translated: CSATEGSAGNTIYF.

The CDR3 protein is CASRDDRENTDTQYF. As DNA, the CDR3 is TGTGCCAGCAGAGACGACAGGGAAAACACAGATACGCAGTATTTT. This chain joins TRBV6-1 and TRBJ2-3, with 7 bases aligning to TRBD1. The V and J ends lost 6 bases and 2 bases, in that order; junction bases with no gene match: 8. Germline CDR1 reads MNHNS; CDR2 reads SASEGT. The CDR3 spans 15 residues.

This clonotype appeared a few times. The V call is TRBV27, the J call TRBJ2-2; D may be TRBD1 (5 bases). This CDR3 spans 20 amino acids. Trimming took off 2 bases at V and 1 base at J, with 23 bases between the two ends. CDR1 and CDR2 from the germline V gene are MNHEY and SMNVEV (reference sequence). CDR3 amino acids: CASSLRMVGRASLNTGELFF. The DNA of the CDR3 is TGTGCCAGCAGTTTACGTATGGTGGGCAGGGCCTCCCTGAACACCGGGGAGCTGTTTTTT.

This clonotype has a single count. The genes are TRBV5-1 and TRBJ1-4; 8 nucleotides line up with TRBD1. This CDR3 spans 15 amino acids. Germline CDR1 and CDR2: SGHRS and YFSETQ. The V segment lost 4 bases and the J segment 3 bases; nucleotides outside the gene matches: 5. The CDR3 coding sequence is TGCGCCAGCAGCCAACAGGGGGGAGCTAATGAAAAACTGTTTTTT. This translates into CASSQQGGANEKLFF.

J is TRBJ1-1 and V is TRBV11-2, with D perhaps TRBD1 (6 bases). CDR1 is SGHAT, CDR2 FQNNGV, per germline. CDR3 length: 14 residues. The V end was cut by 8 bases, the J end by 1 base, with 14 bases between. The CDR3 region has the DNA TGTGCCAGCGGGGGGGCGGTAAGGAACACTGAAGCTTTCTTT. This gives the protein CASGGAVRNTEAFF.

This chain's CDR3 is CASSQDGARNSPLHF. In DNA form, the CDR3 reads TGCGCCAGCAGCCAAGATGGGGCCCGGAATTCACCCCTCCACTTT. The genes are TRBV4-1 and TRBJ1-6, with D perhaps TRBD1 (5 bases). The CDR3 spans 15 residues. V shed 0 bases and J shed 7 bases, with 10 bases lying between them. The germline gives CDR1 MGHRA, CDR2 YSYEKL.

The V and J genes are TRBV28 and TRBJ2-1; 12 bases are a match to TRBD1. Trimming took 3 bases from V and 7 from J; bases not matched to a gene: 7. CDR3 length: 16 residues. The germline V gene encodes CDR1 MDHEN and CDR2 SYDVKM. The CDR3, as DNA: TGTGCCAGCAGTTTGCCGGGACAGGGGGCGCGGAATGAGCAGTTCTTC. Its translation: CASSLPGQGARNEQFF.

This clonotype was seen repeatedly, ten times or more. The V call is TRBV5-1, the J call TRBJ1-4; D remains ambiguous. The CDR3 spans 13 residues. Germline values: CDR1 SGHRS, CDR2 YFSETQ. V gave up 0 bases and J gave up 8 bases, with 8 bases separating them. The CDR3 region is CASSLEVSEKLFF. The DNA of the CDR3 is TGCGCCAGCAGCTTGGAGGTTTCAGAAAAACTGTTTTTT.

CDR3 loop: CASSQQAGGRTKQYF. The CDR3 coding sequence is TGTGCCAGCAGCCAACAAGCGGGGGGACGTACGAAGCAGTACTTC. The rearrangement joins TRBV3-1 to TRBJ2-5; 9 bases fit TRBD2. CDR1 and CDR2 from the germline V gene are LGHDT and YNNKEL (reference sequence). The V gene end was trimmed by 2 bases and the J gene end by 11 bases; junction bases not matched to a gene: 12. The length of the CDR3 is 15 residues.

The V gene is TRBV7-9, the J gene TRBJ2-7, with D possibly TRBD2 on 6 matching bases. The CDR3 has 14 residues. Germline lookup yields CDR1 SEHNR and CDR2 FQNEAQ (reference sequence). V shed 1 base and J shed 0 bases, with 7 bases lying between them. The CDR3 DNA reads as TGTGCCAGCAGCTTAGGCGGGATCTCCTACGAGCAGTACGTC. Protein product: CASSLGGISYEQYV.

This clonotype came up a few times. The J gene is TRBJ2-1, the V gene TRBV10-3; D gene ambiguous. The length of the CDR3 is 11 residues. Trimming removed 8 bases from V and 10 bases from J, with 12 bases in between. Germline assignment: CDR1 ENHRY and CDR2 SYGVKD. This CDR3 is CAISPGKEQFF. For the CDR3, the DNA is TGTGCCATCTCTCCGGGCAAGGAGCAGTTCTTC.

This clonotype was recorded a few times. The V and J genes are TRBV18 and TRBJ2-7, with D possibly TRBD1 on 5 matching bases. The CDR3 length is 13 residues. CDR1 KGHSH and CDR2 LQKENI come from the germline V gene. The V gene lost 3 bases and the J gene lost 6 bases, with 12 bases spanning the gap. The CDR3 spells CASSPSQGGEQYV. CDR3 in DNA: TGTGCCAGCTCACCCAGCCAGGGTGGCGAGCAGTACGTC.

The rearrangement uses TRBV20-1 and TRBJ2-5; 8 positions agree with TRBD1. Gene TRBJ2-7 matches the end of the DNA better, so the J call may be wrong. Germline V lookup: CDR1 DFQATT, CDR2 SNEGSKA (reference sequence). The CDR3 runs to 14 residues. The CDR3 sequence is CSASRTGFPYEQYF. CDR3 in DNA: TGCAGTGCTAGTCGGACAGGGTTCCCCTACGAGCAGTACTTC.

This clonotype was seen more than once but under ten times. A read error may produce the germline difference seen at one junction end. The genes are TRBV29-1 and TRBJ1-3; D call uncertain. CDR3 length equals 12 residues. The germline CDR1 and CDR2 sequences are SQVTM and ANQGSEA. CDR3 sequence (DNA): TGCAGCGTTCGGTACTCTGGAAACGCCATATATTTT. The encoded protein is CSVRYSGNAIYF.

The CDR3 loop is CASEAGATYEQYF. Written as DNA, the CDR3 is TGTGCCAGCGAAGCGGGGGCAACCTACGAGCAGTACTTC. This sequence joins TRBV28 and TRBJ2-7, with 8 bases identical to TRBD2. The germline V gene encodes CDR1 MDHEN and CDR2 SYDVKM. The CDR3 runs to 13 residues. V was pared by 8 bases and J by 2 bases, with 5 bases of the junction left unmatched.

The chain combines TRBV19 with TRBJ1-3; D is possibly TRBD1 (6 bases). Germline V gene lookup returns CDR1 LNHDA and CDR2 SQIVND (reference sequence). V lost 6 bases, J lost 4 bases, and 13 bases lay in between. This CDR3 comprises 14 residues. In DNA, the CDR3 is TGTGCCAGTAGACCGGACAGCGCCGGAAACACCATATATTTT. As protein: CASRPDSAGNTIYF. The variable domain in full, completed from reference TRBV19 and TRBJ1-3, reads DGGITQSPKYLFRKEGQNVTLSCEQNLNHDAMYWYRQDPGQGLRLIYYSQIVNDFQKGDIAEGYSVSREKKESFPLTVTSAQKNPTAFYLCASRPDSAGNTIYFGEGSWLTVV.

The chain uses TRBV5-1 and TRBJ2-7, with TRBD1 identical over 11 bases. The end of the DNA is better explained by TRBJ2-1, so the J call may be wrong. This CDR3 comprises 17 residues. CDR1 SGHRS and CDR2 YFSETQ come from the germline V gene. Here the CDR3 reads CASSLEPGQGAYNEQFF. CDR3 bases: TGCGCCAGCAGCTTGGAGCCGGGACAGGGGGCCTACAATGAGCAGTTCTTC.

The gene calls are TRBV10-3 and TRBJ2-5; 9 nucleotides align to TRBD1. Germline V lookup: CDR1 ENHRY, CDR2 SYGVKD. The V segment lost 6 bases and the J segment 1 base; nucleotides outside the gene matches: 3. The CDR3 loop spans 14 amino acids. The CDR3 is CAISKTGGQETQYF. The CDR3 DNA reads TGTGCCATCAGCAAGACAGGGGGCCAAGAGACCCAGTACTTC.

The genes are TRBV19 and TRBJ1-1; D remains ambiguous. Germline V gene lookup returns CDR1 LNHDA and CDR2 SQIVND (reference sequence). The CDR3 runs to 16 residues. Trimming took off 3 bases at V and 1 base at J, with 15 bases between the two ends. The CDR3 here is CASSINAGYGNTEAFF. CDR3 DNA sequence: TGTGCCAGTAGTATTAACGCAGGATACGGGAACACTGAAGCTTTCTTT.

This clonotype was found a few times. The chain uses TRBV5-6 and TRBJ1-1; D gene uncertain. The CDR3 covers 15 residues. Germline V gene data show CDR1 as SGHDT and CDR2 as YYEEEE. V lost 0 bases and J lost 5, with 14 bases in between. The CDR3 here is CASSLAYGVETEAFF. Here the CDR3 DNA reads TGTGCCAGCAGCTTGGCGTATGGGGTGGAGACTGAAGCTTTCTTT.

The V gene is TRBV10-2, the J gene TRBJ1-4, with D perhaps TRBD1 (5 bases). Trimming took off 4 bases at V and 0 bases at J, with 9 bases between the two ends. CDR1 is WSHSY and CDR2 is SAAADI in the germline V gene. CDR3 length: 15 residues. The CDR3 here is CASSAAGATNEKLFF. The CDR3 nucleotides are TGCGCCAGCAGTGCAGCGGGGGCAACTAATGAAAAACTGTTTTTT.

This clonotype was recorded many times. The DNA of the CDR3 is TGTGCCAGCAGTTACCTGAGAGGGGTGGCGTATGAGCAGTTCTTC. It specifies CASSYLRGVAYEQFF. The chain links TRBV6-2 or TRBV6-3 to TRBJ2-1; D assignment may be TRBD1 or TRBD2 (5 bases each). The germline V gene encodes CDR1 MNHEY and CDR2 SVGEGT. V lost 2 bases to trimming and J lost 8 bases, with 16 bases between them. The CDR3 is 15 residues long.

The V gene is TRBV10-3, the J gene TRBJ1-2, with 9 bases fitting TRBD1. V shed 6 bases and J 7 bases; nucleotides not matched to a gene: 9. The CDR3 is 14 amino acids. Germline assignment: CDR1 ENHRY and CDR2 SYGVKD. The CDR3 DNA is TGTGCCATCAGCGAAACAGGGGGCGCCTTTGGCTACACCTTC. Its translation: CAISETGGAFGYTF.

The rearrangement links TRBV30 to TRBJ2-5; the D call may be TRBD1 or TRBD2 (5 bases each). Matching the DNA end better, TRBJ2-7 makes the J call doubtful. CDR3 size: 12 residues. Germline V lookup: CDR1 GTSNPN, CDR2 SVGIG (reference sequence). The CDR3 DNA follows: TGTGCCTGGAGTAGGGGAGACTACGAGCAGTACGTC. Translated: CAWSRGDYEQYV.